This TCR beta chain was observed in a study of OX40 agonist ivuxolimab in advanced cancers. Notes on the research overall: The costimulatory receptor OX40 (CD134) was targeted by ivuxolimab, a fully human IgG2 agonistic monoclonal antibody. Intravenous ivuxolimab was administered to patients every 2 weeks at six dose levels: 0.01, 0.1, 0.3, 1.5, 3 and 10 mg/kg. Among the roughly 52 dose-escalation patients, about 19 had hepatocellular carcinoma, approximately 15 melanoma, 9 renal cell carcinoma and 9 head and neck cancer. In the dose-escalation cohort, about four fifths of patients were male, and the mean age was roughly 56 years with a range of roughly 20 to 79. Prior anti-PD-1, anti-PD-L1 or anti-CTLA-4 therapy was permitted, and 40% to 50% of dose-escalation patients had received checkpoint inhibitors. Partial responses occurred in three dose-escalation patients: two with cutaneous melanoma and one with hepatocellular carcinoma. Peripheral TCRbeta sequencing was intended to test whether TCR sequence diversity was altered and clonal T-cell expansion was caused by ivuxolimab. The paper covers the monotherapy dose-escalation part of the phase I ivuxolimab trial, which included N = 52 patients. Study-wide findings and limitations: Low levels of normalized T-cell clonal expansion were also seen in some patients who did not respond. At doses from 0.1 to 3.0 mg/kg, clonal expansion was seen in both CD4+ and CD8+ blood T cells between baseline and week 6. In the 0.1-3.0 mg/kg groups, partial responders were among the patients with the lowest normalized peripheral clonal expansion, particularly in CD8+ T cells. Antigen specificity was not determined for the clonally expanded peripheral T cells. After ivuxolimab, CD8+ T cells had more expanded clones than CD4+ T cells on average.

Patients with autoimmune disease history or receiving systemic immunosuppression were excluded from the trial. In every dose cohort, peripheral blood was drawn for TCR sequencing at baseline, cycle 4 day 1, and cycle 7 day 1. Samples came from an open-label, multicenter, first-in-human phase I dose-escalation trial of ivuxolimab. The trial enrolled adults with locally advanced or metastatic head and neck squamous cell, hepatocellular, melanoma or renal cell carcinoma. Before TCR sequencing, CD4+ and CD8+ T cells were separately sorted from peripheral blood. V sheds 0 bases and J sheds 6 bases, leaving 15 bases between their ends. CDR1 and CDR2, looked up from the germline V gene, are WSHSY and SAAADI. Including the terminal cysteine and phenylalanine, the CDR3 comprises 15 residues. The retained sequence is limited to the CDR3, 45 bases, with the frame set at the first base. Genomic DNA was extracted from sorted cells for sequencing of the TCRbeta CDR3 region. The immunoSEQ Assay was used to sequence the TCRbeta CDR3 regions. TCRdb took this table from immuneACCESS and kept in-frame rearrangements with V and J called. Such tables lack part of the clones; where checked against another copy, unresolved V genes explain under half of the gap, and the rest is unexplained. The sample table holds tens of thousands of clones, of which roughly 86% were seen once. Clones ranked in the top ten supply more than 25% of the sample.

On this clone itself: The antigen this receptor binds is unknown. One base away there is no much larger clone; base qualities are not given.

The receptor was derived from an adult with an advanced solid tumor such as melanoma, head and neck, liver or kidney cancer. Sequencing used CD4+ or CD8+ T cells sorted from blood, obtained in a trial of the OX40 agonist ivuxolimab. The chain links TRBV10-2 with TRBJ2-7; the D gene identity is not certain. The encoded CDR3 is CASSESVSSLTEQYF. The bases are TGCGCCAGCAGTGAGTCCGTATCCTCCCTGACCGAGCAGTACTTC.